The clone carrying this TCR beta chain appeared a few times. The antigen remains undetermined. The record originates from a study of post-analysis software for immune sequencing data. Study-wide results and limits: Comparison of patients with controls showed about 5 TRBV segments more frequent in patients, TRBV5-6, TRBV5-1 and TRBV20-1 among them.

Libraries were made from TCR beta cDNA, and they carried unique molecular identifiers. TCRdb analysed the PCR reads with MiXCR anew, one entry per CDR3 protein. The sample has 650,000 to 900,000 distinct CDR3 sequences, about half seen once. The CDR3 loop spans 14 amino acids. Trimming took off 3 bases at V and 0 bases at J, with 9 bases between the two ends. The specimen was blood. The rearrangement joins TRBV12-3 or TRBV12-4 to TRBJ2-7, with D possibly TRBD2 on 5 matching bases. This clonotype originated in a girl under 18 with multiple sclerosis. The CDR3 sequence: CASSFRGLSYEQYF. CDR3 nucleotides: TGTGCCAGCAGTTTCCGCGGACTCTCCTACGAGCAGTACTTC.